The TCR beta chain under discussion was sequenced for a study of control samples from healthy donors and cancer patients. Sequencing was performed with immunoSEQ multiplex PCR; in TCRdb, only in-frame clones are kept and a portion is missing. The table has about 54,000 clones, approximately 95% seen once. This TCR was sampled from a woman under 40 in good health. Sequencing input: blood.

The CDR3 sequence: CSVEERSYGYTF. CDR3 nucleotides: TGCAGCGTTGAAGAGCGGTCCTATGGCTACACCTTC. V gene TRBV29-1 combines with J gene TRBJ1-2, with unresolved D. There are 12 residues in the CDR3. Germline CDR1 SQVTM, CDR2 ANQGSEA. V gave up 0 bases and J gave up 4 bases, with 6 bases separating them.